The 6 T cell receptor beta chains reported below all come from one sample, sequenced in a study of shared clonotypes between healthy human individuals (dated by TCRdb to the early 2020s). Receptors were amplified or captured by the immunoSEQ multiplex PCR assay. TCRdb stores this immuneACCESS table with in-frame sequences only. Part of the clones is absent; in the studies checked, under half of the shortfall reflects unresolved V genes, and no reason is known for the rest. Across this sample there are millions of clones, with 85% to 95% seen only once. The ten largest account for 0.11% to 0.15% of the sample. Sequenced: naive CD4+ T cells sorted from blood. Taken with the paper, the label for cell subset or site translates to: CD45RA+ positively selected. Receptors originate from a man between 18 and 35 years old in good health.

In nucleotides, the CDR3 is TGTGCCTGGAGTGCCCCGATGGGGGCCTCTTATGAAAAACTGTTTTTT. Translated, it gives CAWSAPMGASYEKLFF. The rearrangement uses TRBV30 and TRBJ1-4, with a possible D match to TRBD1 (6 bases). The CDR3 spans 16 residues. Trimming stripped 1 base from V and 6 bases from J, with 18 bases between. Looked up from germline, CDR1 is GTSNPN and CDR2 is SVGIG (reference sequence). The full variable domain, with the rest looked up from reference TRBV30 and TRBJ1-4, is SQTIHQWPATLVQPVGSPLSLECTVEGTSNPNLYWYRQAAGRGLQLLFYSVGIGQISSEVPQNLSASRPQDRQFILSSKKLLLSDSGFYLCAWSAPMGASYEKLFFGSGTQLSVL.

The chain joins TRBV12-5 to TRBJ2-4; the D is unclear. V was pared by 2 bases and J by 6 bases, with 11 bases between. The CDR3 loop spans 14 amino acids. Germline assignment: CDR1 LGHNT and CDR2 FRNRAP. The CDR3 nucleotides read TGTGCTAGTGGTTTGAACCCCGACGGAAACATTCAGTACTTC. Translated: CASGLNPDGNIQYF.

In DNA form, the CDR3 reads TGTGCCAGCAGCTTCAGGGGGAATGAGCAGTTCTTC. It translates to CASSFRGNEQFF. This sequence joins TRBV5-8 and TRBJ2-1; 7 bases agree with TRBD1. J lost 7 bases, V lost 2 bases, and 0 bases had no gene match. The CDR3 consists of 12 residues. CDR1 is SGHTS, CDR2 YDEGEE, per germline. Using reference TRBV5-8 and TRBJ2-1 for the parts outside the CDR3, the full variable domain is EAGVTQSPTHLIKTRGQQATLRCSPISGHTSVYWYQQALGLGLQFLLWYDEGEERNRGNFPPRFSGRQFPNYSSELNVNALELEDSALYLCASSFRGNEQFFGPGTRLTVL.

CDR3 in DNA: TGTGCCTGGAGTGTACAGCCAGGGGGCAACGAAAAACTGTTTTTT. The encoded protein is CAWSVQPGGNEKLFF. V gene TRBV30 combines with J gene TRBJ1-4, with TRBD1 matching over 8 bases. CDR1 is GTSNPN, CDR2 SVGIG, per germline (reference sequence). CDR3 size: 15 residues. The V segment lost 0 bases and the J segment 8 bases; nucleotides outside the gene matches: 8. Combining the CDR3 with reference TRBV30 and TRBJ1-4 gives the whole variable domain SQTIHQWPATLVQPVGSPLSLECTVEGTSNPNLYWYRQAAGRGLQLLFYSVGIGQISSEVPQNLSASRPQDRQFILSSKKLLLSDSGFYLCAWSVQPGGNEKLFFGSGTQLSVL.

For this clone: Other nucleotide sequences in the sample specify the same CDR3. The V call is TRBV11-2, the J call TRBJ2-7; D unclear. CDR3 length: 11 amino acids. Germline V gene sequence: CDR1 SGHAT, CDR2 FQNNGV. Trimming took off 5 bases at V and 4 bases at J, with 6 bases between the two ends. CDR3 in amino acids: CASSTYYEQYF. The CDR3 DNA reads TGTGCCAGCAGCACCTATTACGAGCAGTACTTC. Full variable domain (missing parts from reference TRBV11-2 and TRBJ2-7): EAGVAQSPRYKIIEKRQSVAFWCNPISGHATLYWYQQILGQGPKLLIQFQNNGVVDDSQLPKDRFSAERLKGVDSTLKIQPAKLEDSAVYLCASSTYYEQYFGPGTRLTVT.

The V and J genes are TRBV11-3 and TRBJ2-1; D might be TRBD1 (5 bases). This CDR3 region has 12 residues. V lost 2 bases and J lost 10, with 9 bases in between. Per germline, CDR1 SGHNT and CDR2 YENEEA. CDR3 sequence: CASSLPGHEQFF. Written as DNA, the CDR3 is TGTGCCAGCAGCTTACCAGGGCACGAGCAGTTCTTC. Filled out from reference TRBV11-3 and TRBJ2-1, the complete variable domain reads EAGVVQSPRYKIIEKKQPVAFWCNPISGHNTLYWYLQNLGQGPELLIRYENEEAVDDSQLPKDRFSAERLKGVDSTLKIQPAELGDSAVYLCASSLPGHEQFFGPGTRLTVL.